This TCR beta chain comes out of a study of T-cell reconstitution after alpha-beta-depleted transplantation in children. Findings of the study overall: TCRbeta diversity was high at day 60 in some patients (a result of surviving recipient T cells and thymic progenitors). At one year after transplant, newly produced T cells mostly accounted for T-cell counts and diversity.

With respect to this clonotype: Antigen: not known.

The CDR3 extends over 17 amino acids. With V trimmed by 0 bases and J by 6 bases, 11 bases remained unmatched. Germline V gene data show CDR1 as MGHRA and CDR2 as YSYEKL. Unique molecular identifiers were used to barcode this TCRbeta library. TCRdb reprocessed the PCR reads with MiXCR, giving one entry per CDR3 protein. Of fewer than 750,000 distinct CDR3 sequences listed, 27% were seen once; the top ten hold less than 40%. The sequencing used PBMCs, collected before TCRalphabeta/CD19-depleted stem cell transplant. This rearrangement joins TRBV4-1 to TRBJ1-5; 7 bases map to TRBD1. The source of this sequence is a boy under two years old with Wiskott-Aldrich syndrome, due to receive a stem cell transplant. CDR3: CASSQDGIRQGGQPQHF. Here the CDR3 DNA reads TGCGCCAGCAGCCAAGATGGGATCCGACAGGGCGGTCAGCCCCAGCATTTT.